This T cell receptor beta chain was sequenced for a study of T cell responses to AZD1222 COVID-19 vaccine. Study-wide findings and caveats: CD4 TCRs covered the whole spike, strongest at regions 160-218 and 743-854.

Only in-frame clones appear in the TCRdb table, and some are missing; sequencing was by immunoSEQ multiplex PCR. In the table there are about 110,000 clones, 90% to 95% of which are singletons. Germline CDR1 and CDR2: LGHDT and YNNKEL (reference sequence). This CDR3 region has 15 residues. The junction had 1 base not matched to a gene; V was cut back by 1 base and J by 5 bases. Details on this clone: The antigen remains unidentified.

The chain is built from TRBV3-1 (or the pseudogene TRBV3-2) and TRBJ2-2, with 10 bases aligning to TRBD2. Sequenced material: peripheral blood, taken on day 0 of AZD1222 vaccination. This TCR came from an adult in good health. The CDR3 region has the DNA TGTGCCAGCAGCCAAGTGGGACTAGCGACCGGGGAGCTGTTTTTT. This gives the protein CASSQVGLATGELFF.